This TCR beta chain is drawn from a study of cytomegalovirus exposure and HLA in healthy donors. Study-level results: Highly shared variants forming one cluster were likely a sequencing artifact. For most subjects, TCR beta sequences were reported to predict HLA-A and HLA-B alleles with accuracy.

This PCR relied on a set of 60 Vbeta primers and 13 Jbeta primers. Under the authors' procedure: There were about 80 million unique TCR beta chains by a later count, and approximately 11 million of them were shared. Only in-frame clones appear in the TCRdb table, and some are missing; sequencing was by immunoSEQ multiplex PCR. D and trimming come from the DNA, and the V and J calls and clone size come from that table. This sample has 150,000 to 200,000 clones; 65% to 85% occur once, and the top ten carry roughly 2.3%. Trimming cost V 5 bases and J 8 bases, with 15 bases left between them. Germline loops: CDR1 MNHEY, CDR2 SVGAGI. The CDR3 covers 13 residues. On this clone: Its cognate antigen is unknown.

The V gene is TRBV6-5, the J gene TRBJ1-2; D gene ambiguous. The sample consisted of PBMCs. This TCR was sampled from a male donor in good health and CMV-seronegative. CDR3 nucleotide sequence: TGTGCCAGCAGTAAGACTGAGTCGGAGGGCTACACCTTC. As protein: CASSKTESEGYTF.